This TCR beta chain was identified during a study of PD-L1 blockade in urothelial cancer. Assay used: immunoSEQ multiplex PCR; TCRdb lists only in-frame clones, some missing. Of approximately 80,000 clones listed, 82% are singletons. Pretreatment and on-treatment blood mononuclear cell samples were taken, totaling between 1 and 8 time points per patient. Germline-derived CDR1 and CDR2 are ENHRY and SYGVKD. The CDR3 length is 12 residues. V was cut by 3 bases and J by 5 bases, with 7 bases left in between. The source is a man aged 65 to 85 with urothelial cancer. Sequenced material: PBMCs, taken around atezolizumab (anti-PD-L1) treatment. This chain connects TRBV10-3 to TRBJ1-1; D is undetermined. As DNA, the CDR3 is TGTGCCATCAGTGATTTCGGGACTGAAGCTTTCTTT. Protein sequence: CAISDFGTEAFF.